This TCR beta chain was found in a study of cytomegalovirus exposure and HLA in healthy donors. About the study: Earlier sequencing of 200 million or so T cells yielded roughly 120 million unique TCR beta sequences.

The PCR had 60 Vbeta and 13 Jbeta primers. Some clones are missing from TCRdb's copy, which holds only in-frame ones; the method was immunoSEQ multiplex PCR. This sample has fewer than 200,000 clones, with approximately 80% found just once. As to this clone: Its antigen is still unknown.

Study-wide findings and caveats: TCR beta V segments were, for the most part, productive about 87% or about 30% of the time in an earlier analysis. Among TCR beta chains, those listed as cytomegalovirus-associated numbered some 170. Reports showed the classifier diagnosing cytomegalovirus status with high specificity and sensitivity.

Input material: PBMCs. This receptor was identified in a female donor in good health and CMV-seronegative.

CDR3: CASSLSPSSYNEQFF. The DNA for the CDR3 is TGTGCCAGCAGTTTATCCCCGAGCTCCTACAATGAGCAGTTCTTC. The chain is built from TRBV28 and TRBJ2-1; D is uncertain. Deletions cut 1 base from V and 0 bases from J, with 7 bases between. This CDR3 comprises 15 residues. The V gene's germline CDR1 is MDHEN and CDR2 SYDVKM.